These T cell receptor beta chains were read from a single sample in a study of blood T cell repertoires in COVID-19. Libraries were prepared by immunoSEQ multiplex PCR; TCRdb keeps only in-frame clonotypes and omits some of them. The sample includes hundreds of thousands of clones, more than 75% of them seen just once. Sequenced input: PBMCs or T cells enriched from blood (not recorded which). The receptors originated from a woman aged 60-70 years in a cohort exposed to, infected with or recovered from COVID-19 (not recorded which). Each CDR3 is given with its conserved first and last residue. D genes are given only for firm matches. Clone size, where shown, is once, few, many, or a class for clones that have expanded.

J gene: TRBJ1-1
V gene: TRBV2
clone size: once
D gene: -
CDR3 DNA: TGTGCCAGCAGTTTTAACAGGAACACTGAAGCTTTCTTT
CDR3 protein: CASSFNRNTEAFF

J gene: TRBJ1-1
V gene: TRBV15
clone size: -
D gene: -
CDR3 DNA: TGTGCCACCAGCAGAGCGACAGTTGAAGCTTTCTTT
CDR3 protein: CATSRATVEAFF

J gene: TRBJ1-2
V gene: TRBV6-5
clone size: -
D gene: TRBD1
CDR3 DNA: TGTGCCAGTTTGGCCCGGGACAGGGCTTATGGCTACACCTTC
CDR3 protein: CASLARDRAYGYTF

J gene: TRBJ2-2
V gene: TRBV18
clone size: -
D gene: -
CDR3 DNA: TGTGCCAGCTCACCACGGCCGACTAGTTTTAACACCGGGGAGCTGTTTTTT
CDR3 protein: CASSPRPTSFNTGELFF

J gene: TRBJ2-3
V gene: TRBV10-3
clone size: -
D gene: TRBD1
CDR3 DNA: TGTGCCATCAGTGAGACAGGGGGCGGCACAGATACGCAGTATTTT
CDR3 protein: CAISETGGGTDTQYF

J gene: TRBJ1-1
V gene: TRBV7-3
clone size: -
D gene: TRBD1
CDR3 DNA: TGTGCCAGCAGCCCCGAGGAGACAGGGGCTTTTTTTGCCAGGTGGAACACTGAAGCTTTCTTT
CDR3 protein: CASSPEETGAFFARWNTEAFF

J gene: TRBJ2-5
V gene: TRBV7-9
clone size: -
D gene: -
CDR3 DNA: TGTGCCAGCAGCTTACTTTTGCGGCCAGAGGAGACCCAGTACTTC
CDR3 protein: CASSLLLRPEETQYF

J gene: TRBJ2-5
V gene: TRBV3-1/TRBV3-2
clone size: -
D gene: TRBD2
CDR3 DNA: TGTGCCAGCAGCCAAGATATGGGGGGACTAGCGACGGCCCAGTACTTC
CDR3 protein: CASSQDMGGLATAQYF

J gene: TRBJ1-5
V gene: TRBV7-2
clone size: -
D gene: -
CDR3 DNA: TGTGCCAGCAGCACGCGGGGGGGCAATCAGCCCCAGCATTTT
CDR3 protein: CASSTRGGNQPQHF

J gene: TRBJ2-2
V gene: TRBV7-9
clone size: once
D gene: TRBD1
CDR3 DNA: TGTGCCAGCAGCCCAGCGCGACAGGGGGCGCGGGGGGAGCTGTTTTTT
CDR3 protein: CASSPARQGARGELFF

J gene: TRBJ2-2
V gene: TRBV5-5
clone size: -
D gene: -
CDR3 DNA: TGTGCCAGCAGCTTGGACACGCGGGTGAACACCGGGGAGCTGTTTTTT
CDR3 protein: CASSLDTRVNTGELFF

J gene: TRBJ2-7
V gene: TRBV29-1
clone size: -
D gene: TRBD1
CDR3 DNA: TGCAGCGCCGATAAAACAGGGGGTCACTACGAGCAGTACTTC
CDR3 protein: CSADKTGGHYEQYF

J gene: TRBJ1-4
V gene: TRBV29-1
clone size: -
D gene: -
CDR3 DNA: TGCAGCGTTGAATGCTGGGGGGCAACTAATGAAAAACTGTTTTTT
CDR3 protein: CSVECWGATNEKLFF

J gene: TRBJ1-4
V gene: TRBV7-2
clone size: -
D gene: TRBD1
CDR3 DNA: TGTGCCAGCAGCCACGACAGGGGAGGTGAAAAACTGTTTTTT
CDR3 protein: CASSHDRGGEKLFF

J gene: TRBJ2-2
V gene: TRBV6-5
clone size: -
D gene: -
CDR3 DNA: TGTGCCAGCAGTTACACCCCGACAACCACCGGGGAGCTGTTTTTT
CDR3 protein: CASSYTPTTTGELFF

J gene: TRBJ2-2
V gene: TRBV28
clone size: -
D gene: TRBD2
CDR3 DNA: TGTGCCAGCACCTTACCCGGACTAGCGCTCACGAACACCGGGGAGCTGTTTTTT
CDR3 protein: CASTLPGLALTNTGELFF

J gene: TRBJ2-4
V gene: TRBV2
clone size: -
D gene: TRBD2
CDR3 DNA: TGTGCCAGCAGCCGGGGACTAGCGGGGGGTTGGGACTTC
CDR3 protein: CASSRGLAGGWDF

J gene: TRBJ1-5
V gene: TRBV3-1/TRBV3-2
clone size: -
D gene: -
CDR3 DNA: TGTGCCAGCAGCCATCCGACAGGTAGCAATCAGCCCCAGCATTTT
CDR3 protein: CASSHPTGSNQPQHF

J gene: TRBJ2-2
V gene: TRBV11-2
clone size: -
D gene: -
CDR3 DNA: TGTGCCAGCAGCTTGATAGGGGGCACCGGGGAGCTGTTTTTT
CDR3 protein: CASSLIGGTGELFF

J gene: TRBJ1-2
V gene: TRBV28
clone size: -
D gene: -
CDR3 DNA: TGTGCCAGCAGTCCCGCAACCCAGGGGAACTATGGCTACACCTTC
CDR3 protein: CASSPATQGNYGYTF

J gene: TRBJ1-4
V gene: TRBV9
clone size: -
D gene: TRBD1
CDR3 DNA: TGTGCCAGCAGCGTAGGGCAGGGGGTAGGAAAACTGTTTTTT
CDR3 protein: CASSVGQGVGKLFF

J gene: TRBJ1-2
V gene: TRBV20-1
clone size: once
D gene: -
CDR3 DNA: TGCAGTGCTAGTGGCAGCGTGGAGCTTGCTGGCTACACCTTC
CDR3 protein: CSASGSVELAGYTF

J gene: TRBJ2-2
V gene: TRBV6-5
clone size: -
D gene: TRBD1
CDR3 DNA: TGTGCCAGCAGTTACTACTCGACAGGGGGCCCCGGGGAGCTGTTTTTT
CDR3 protein: CASSYYSTGGPGELFF

J gene: TRBJ2-1
V gene: TRBV2
clone size: -
D gene: -
CDR3 DNA: TGTGCCAGCAGTGTGGGCCAGTACAATGAGCAGTTCTTC
CDR3 protein: CASSVGQYNEQFF

J gene: TRBJ2-1
V gene: TRBV6-4
clone size: -
D gene: -
CDR3 DNA: TGTGCCAGCAGCGACAGATGGGGATTACAGGTTGAGCAGTTCTTC
CDR3 protein: CASSDRWGLQVEQFF